This TCR beta chain was identified during a study of blood T cell repertoires in COVID-19. Whole-study context: The United States, Italy and Spain supplied acute and convalescent COVID-19 samples. PBMCs, B-cell-depleted T cells, or T cells were the source of the cDNA or gDNA that made up the material.

Authors' methods: Nucleated cell number was recorded as an estimate derived from reference gene primer amplification. Method: immunoSEQ multiplex PCR; TCRdb's copy keeps in-frame clones and lacks some. V and J calls and clone size follow that table, whereas D and trimming were derived from the DNA. The sample has 88,000 or so clones, 85% seen once. The junction had 1 base not matched to a gene; V was cut back by 1 base and J by 2 bases. The CDR3 totals 15 residues. Per the germline V gene, CDR1 is SGHVS and CDR2 is FQNEAQ. The sequencing input was peripheral blood. This receptor was identified in a man aged 60 to 75 with acute or convalescent COVID-19. The chain couples TRBV7-8 to TRBJ2-3, with TRBD2 identical over 9 bases. CDR3 residues: CASSLGGGDTDTQYF. CDR3 nucleotide sequence: TGTGCCAGCAGCTTAGGCGGGGGGGACACAGATACGCAGTATTTT.